This T cell receptor beta chain was profiled in a study of cytomegalovirus exposure and HLA in healthy donors. Regarding the study as a whole: Relative to the roughly 640-donor mean, N-insertions were reportedly fewer in an Asian-associated ancestry cluster in a later analysis. The study recorded fewer than 200 TCR beta chains that were cytomegalovirus-associated.

As for this clone: Its cognate antigen is unknown.

The CDR3 sequence is 15 residues long. Trimming removed 5 bases from V and 1 base from J; junction bases left unmatched: 6. The germline V gene encodes CDR1 LNHDA and CDR2 SQIVND (reference sequence). The PCR employed 60 Vbeta primers together with 13 Jbeta primers. Profiling relied on immunoSEQ multiplex PCR, and the TCRdb table lists in-frame clones only, not all of them. The sample carries about 170,000 clones, more than 80% recorded once. The chain combines TRBV19 with TRBJ1-1; 8 bases align to TRBD1. The sequence derives from a woman aged 18-30 years in good health and CMV-seronegative. Source material: PBMCs. For the CDR3, the DNA is TGTGCCAGTAGTGCAGGGGGCGGGTCGAACACTGAAGCTTTCTTT. It is translated as CASSAGGGSNTEAFF.